The next 18 T cell receptor beta chains were all read from a single sample in a study of T-cell reconstitution after alpha-beta-depleted transplantation in children. Unique molecular identifiers were incorporated when the TCRbeta library was constructed. MiXCR was run by TCRdb on the PCR reads, yielding one entry per CDR3 protein. Of 300,000 to 400,000 distinct CDR3 sequences listed, approximately 23% are singletons. The sequences come from PBMCs, mostly from graft donor cells, collected 180 days after TCRalphabeta/CD19-depleted stem cell transplant. These receptors all stem from a male patient between 10 and 17 years old who had a stem cell transplant for acute lymphoblastic leukemia, so the T cells may come from the graft donor.

The chain carries TRBV6-9 and TRBJ2-1; 12 nucleotides match TRBD2. This CDR3 contains 15 residues. Looked up from germline, CDR1 is MNHGY and CDR2 is SVAAGI. With V trimmed by 4 bases and J by 7 bases, 5 bases remained unmatched. The CDR3 sequence is CASSFRLAGVNEQFF. DNA for the CDR3: TGTGCCAGCAGTTTCAGACTAGCGGGAGTAAATGAGCAGTTCTTC.

V gene TRBV24-1 combines with J gene TRBJ2-1; D perhaps matches TRBD1 (6 bases). The CDR3 has 18 residues. Looked up from germline, CDR1 is KGHDR and CDR2 is SFDVKD. V gave up 4 bases and J gave up 0 bases, with 18 bases separating them. The DNA for the CDR3 is TGTGCCACCAGTGACTTTTTCATGGGGGCCGGCTCCTACAATGAGCAGTTCTTC. Translated: CATSDFFMGAGSYNEQFF.

The sample holds a few counts of this clonotype. The chain recombines TRBV10-3 with TRBJ1-1, with 8 bases lining up with TRBD1. Trimming took 6 bases from V and 7 from J; bases not matched to a gene: 7. The CDR3 is made up of 13 amino acids. Per the germline V gene, CDR1 is ENHRY and CDR2 is SYGVKD. The CDR3 sequence is CAIRGTGEGEAFF. CDR3 in DNA: TGTGCCATCAGGGGGACAGGCGAAGGTGAAGCTTTCTTT.

This clonotype has a single count. The V call is TRBV7-9, the J call TRBJ2-4, with D unresolved. Germline V gene lookup returns CDR1 SEHNR and CDR2 FQNEAQ (reference sequence). V lost 4 bases and J lost 8, with 9 bases in between. The CDR3 is 12 amino acids. The CDR3 protein is CASSSGQYIQYF. The CDR3 region has the DNA TGTGCCAGCAGCTCCGGGCAGTACATTCAGTACTTC.

This clonotype occurred a few times. The rearrangement joins TRBV12-3 or TRBV12-4 to TRBJ2-3, with TRBD2 matching over 7 bases. V lost 5 bases, J lost 2 bases, and 4 bases stayed unmatched. This CDR3 spans 14 amino acids. The chain's CDR3 is CASSPGLVTDTQYF. CDR3 bases: TGTGCCAGCAGTCCTGGACTAGTCACAGATACGCAGTATTTT.

This clonotype has only a few counts. The chain couples TRBV20-1 to TRBJ2-2; a possible D gene is TRBD1 (5 bases). CDR3 length: 16 amino acids. Germline CDR1 is DFQATT and CDR2 is SNEGSKA (reference sequence). V gave up 0 bases and J gave up 5 bases, with 16 bases separating them. The CDR3 spells CSARDRGIWGTGELFF. The CDR3 DNA reads TGCAGTGCTAGAGATAGGGGAATTTGGGGAACCGGGGAGCTGTTTTTT.

The J gene is TRBJ2-1, the V gene TRBV20-1; D possibly corresponds to TRBD1 (5 bases). Trimming removed 0 bases from V and 15 bases from J, with 21 bases in between. The CDR3 extends over 14 amino acids. The V gene's germline CDR1 is DFQATT and CDR2 SNEGSKA (reference sequence). The CDR3 sequence: CSARDRKAVQGRFF. The CDR3 nucleotides are TGCAGTGCTAGAGATCGGAAGGCGGTTCAGGGTCGGTTCTTC.

The V gene is TRBV30, the J gene TRBJ2-3; 11 nucleotides line up with TRBD1. The length of the CDR3 is 15 residues. Germline assignment: CDR1 GTSNPN and CDR2 SVGIG (reference sequence). V lost 7 bases to trimming and J lost 2 bases; unmatched junction nucleotides: 8. CDR3 region: CASRDRGLITDTQYF. CDR3 nucleotide sequence: TGTGCCTCCCGGGACAGGGGGTTAATCACAGATACGCAGTATTTT.

The V call is TRBV27, the J call TRBJ1-1, with D perhaps matching TRBD1 (5 bases). Between the trimmed V and J ends, which lost 4 bases and 1 base, there was a span of 10 bases. Germline assignment: CDR1 MNHEY and CDR2 SMNVEV (reference sequence). The CDR3 runs 14 residues. CDR3 bases: TGTGCCAGCAGTTCGTATACAGGGAACACTGAAGCTTTCTTT. Its protein product is CASSSYTGNTEAFF.

The CDR3 reads CATSDPGQGGNQPQHF. The CDR3 DNA follows: TGTGCCACCAGTGATCCTGGACAGGGGGGCAATCAGCCCCAGCATTTT. The chain combines TRBV24-1 with TRBJ1-5, with 10 bases lining up with TRBD1. This CDR3 is 16 amino acids long. Per germline, CDR1 KGHDR and CDR2 SFDVKD. V was pared by 3 bases and J by 2 bases, with 3 bases of the junction left unmatched.

V usage is TRBV4-1 and J usage is TRBJ2-7; 8 positions agree with TRBD2. This CDR3 spans 16 amino acids. V lost 6 bases to trimming and J lost 2 bases; unmatched junction nucleotides: 12. Looked up from germline, CDR1 is MGHRA and CDR2 is YSYEKL. CDR3 region: CASRDRELAGAYEQYF. DNA for the CDR3: TGCGCCAGCAGGGACCGGGAGCTAGCGGGTGCCTACGAGCAGTACTTC.

The gene calls are TRBV29-1 and TRBJ1-1, with D perhaps TRBD1 (6 bases). CDR1 is SQVTM and CDR2 is ANQGSEA in the germline V gene. Trimming removed 7 bases from V and 7 bases from J, with 19 bases in between. The CDR3 has 13 amino acids. The DNA of the CDR3 is TGCAGCGCCCTAGGGGGGGAGTCCCTTGAAGCTTTCTTT. This translates into CSALGGESLEAFF.

The V gene is TRBV7-9, the J gene TRBJ2-7; D uncertain. V was shortened by 1 base and J by 6 bases, with 16 bases between the two germline ends. The CDR3 length is 15 residues. CDR1 SEHNR and CDR2 FQNEAQ come from the germline V gene (reference sequence). CDR3 loop: CASSLGSYEMGEQYF. The CDR3 DNA follows: TGTGCCAGCAGCTTAGGTAGCTACGAGATGGGCGAGCAGTACTTC. The full variable domain, its missing parts supplied by reference TRBV7-9 and TRBJ2-7, is DTGVSQNPRHKITKRGQNVTFRCDPISEHNRLYWYRQTLGQGPEFLTYFQNEAQLEKSRLLSDRFSAERPKGSFSTLEIQRTEQGDSAMYLCASSLGSYEMGEQYFGPGTRLTVT.

V usage is TRBV5-1 and J usage is TRBJ2-1; tentatively, D is TRBD1 (5 bases). The V end lost 0 bases, the J end lost 4 bases, and 11 bases lay between the germline ends. CDR3 length: 15 amino acids. CDR1 is SGHRS, CDR2 YFSETQ, per germline. The CDR3 DNA reads as TGCGCCAGCAGCTTGGTTTCAGGGAAATACAATGAGCAGTTCTTC. It yields the protein CASSLVSGKYNEQFF.

To note about this clonotype: Since a much larger clone is just one base distant, this may be a read error. The chain links TRBV7-9 to TRBJ1-1, with a tentative D call TRBD1 (5 bases). Germline V lookup: CDR1 SEHNR, CDR2 FQNEAQ (reference sequence). V lost 1 base and J 6 bases, leaving 6 bases between the germline ends. This CDR3 region has 12 residues. The CDR3 coding sequence is TGTGCCAGCAGCTTAGGGGGCGCTGAAGCTTTCTTT. Translation: CASSLGGAEAFF. The variable domain in full, with the rest retrieved from reference TRBV7-9 and TRBJ1-1, is DTGVSQNPRHKITKRGQNVTFRCDPISEHNRLYWYRQTLGQGPEFLTYFQNEAQLEKSRLLSDRFSAERPKGSFSTLEIQRTEQGDSAMYLCASSLGGAEAFFGQGTRLTVV.

The chain uses TRBV5-1 and TRBJ1-4; unclear D gene. The V end was cut by 1 base, the J end by 0 bases, with 4 bases between. This CDR3 region has 14 residues. The germline gives CDR1 SGHRS, CDR2 YFSETQ. CDR3 sequence: CASSLTATNEKLFF. In DNA form, the CDR3 reads TGCGCCAGCAGCTTGACGGCAACTAATGAAAAACTGTTTTTT.

There are a few counts of this clonotype. The chain recombines TRBV4-2 with TRBJ2-7; D perhaps matches TRBD1 (6 bases). Germline lookup yields CDR1 LGHNA and CDR2 YNFKEQ. Trimming removed 3 bases at V and 0 bases at J, with 9 bases between. The CDR3 consists of 14 residues. The CDR3 nucleotides read TGTGCCAGCAGCCATGGGGGCCTCTCCTACGAGCAGTACTTC. Its protein product is CASSHGGLSYEQYF.

This clonotype was picked up one time. The genes are TRBV5-1 and TRBJ2-1; 12 bases line up with TRBD2. Germline CDR1 SGHRS, CDR2 YFSETQ. The CDR3 consists of 20 residues. The ends lost 4 bases at V and 8 bases at J; junction bases unmatched: 22. CDR3 in DNA: TGCGCCAGCAGCCCTCTGAAGGGGGCCCCGACTAGCGGGAGTTTGTATGAGCAGTTCTTC. Translation: CASSPLKGAPTSGSLYEQFF.